This T cell receptor beta chain was obtained from a study of blood T cell repertoires in COVID-19. Looking at the study overall: Researchers got acute and convalescent COVID-19 samples from the United States, Italy and Spain.

The germline V gene has CDR1 MNHNS and CDR2 SASEGT. Between the trimmed V and J ends, which lost 1 base and 2 bases, there was a span of 5 bases. The CDR3 length is 13 residues. Authors' data handling: It was from reference gene primer amplification that nucleated cell counts were estimated. TCRdb's table, derived via immunoSEQ multiplex PCR, lists solely in-frame clones and lacks some. V, J and clone size are those of that table, while D and trimming were read from the DNA. This sample has fewer than 150,000 clones; 75% to 85% occur once, and the top ten carry about 18%. This sequence originates from a man older than 75 with acute or convalescent COVID-19. The sequencing sample was made of peripheral blood. The chain couples TRBV6-1 to TRBJ1-2; D gene uncertain. The CDR3 nucleotides are TGTGCCAGCAGTGAAGGGCGGAACTATGGCTACACCTTC. Translated, it gives CASSEGRNYGYTF.